The clone carrying this T cell receptor (beta chain) was counted only a few times. What it recognizes is unknown. From germline, CDR1 is MNHEY and CDR2 SVGAGI. CDR3 length: 14 amino acids. Trimming left V 3 bases short and J 4 bases short, with 12 bases between. The data were obtained in a study of post-analysis software for immune sequencing data. The TCR beta cDNA libraries carried unique molecular identifiers. TCRdb passed the PCR reads through MiXCR, listing each CDR3 protein once. The sample contains roughly 800,000 distinct CDR3 sequences, about 45% of which appear only once. Whole-study results and caveats: With F measure, samples from one preparation batch clustered together strongly. The study found TRBV5-6, TRBV5-1 and TRBV20-1 among five TRBV segments more frequent in patients than controls.

This chain connects TRBV6-5 to TRBJ1-1; D gene ambiguous. Sequenced sample: blood. This receptor was obtained from a girl aged 10 to 17 with multiple sclerosis. The CDR3 bases are TGTGCCAGCAGTTATGACATTTCACGCACTGAAGCTTTCTTT. Its translation: CASSYDISRTEAFF.